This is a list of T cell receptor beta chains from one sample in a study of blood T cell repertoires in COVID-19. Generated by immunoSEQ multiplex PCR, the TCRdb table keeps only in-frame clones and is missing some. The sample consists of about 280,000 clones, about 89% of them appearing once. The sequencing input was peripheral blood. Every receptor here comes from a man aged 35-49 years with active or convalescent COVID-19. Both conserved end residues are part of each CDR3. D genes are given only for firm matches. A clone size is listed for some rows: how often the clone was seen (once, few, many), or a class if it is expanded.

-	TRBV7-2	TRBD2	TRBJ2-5	CASSSLAVPQETQYF	TGTGCCAGCAGCTCCCTAGCGGTACCGCAAGAGACCCAGTACTTC
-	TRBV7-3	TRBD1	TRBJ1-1	CATSATGTGLMNTEAFF	TGTGCCACTTCGGCTACCGGGACAGGTTTAATGAACACTGAAGCTTTCTTT
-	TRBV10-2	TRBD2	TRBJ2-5	CASSIRAGGQETQYF	TGCGCCAGCAGCATAAGAGCGGGAGGACAAGAGACCCAGTACTTC
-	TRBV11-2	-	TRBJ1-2	CASSTAGVHGYTF	TGTGCCAGCAGTACCGCCGGGGTACATGGCTACACCTTC
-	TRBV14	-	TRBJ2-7	CASSQARVRNEQYF	TGTGCCAGCAGCCAAGCCAGGGTAAGGAACGAGCAGTACTTC
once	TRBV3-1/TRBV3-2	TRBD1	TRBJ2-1	CASSHDPRDRDLGEQFF	TGTGCCAGCAGCCACGACCCTCGGGACAGGGACTTGGGTGAGCAGTTCTTC
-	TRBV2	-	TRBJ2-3	CASRLAPTDTQYF	TGTGCCAGCAGGCTAGCGCCTACAGATACGCAGTATTTT
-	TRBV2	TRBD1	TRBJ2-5	CASRTGDWETQYF	TGTGCCAGCAGGACAGGGGACTGGGAGACCCAGTACTTC
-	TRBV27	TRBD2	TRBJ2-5	CARSSGSFETQYF	TGTGCCAGATCTAGCGGGAGCTTTGAGACCCAGTACTTC
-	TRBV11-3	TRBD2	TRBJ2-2	CASSLARLAFTGELFF	TGTGCCAGCAGCTTAGCGAGACTAGCGTTCACCGGGGAGCTGTTTTTT
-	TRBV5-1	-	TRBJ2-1	CASSLVPEPYNEQFF	TGCGCCAGCAGCTTGGTCCCCGAGCCCTACAATGAGCAGTTCTTC
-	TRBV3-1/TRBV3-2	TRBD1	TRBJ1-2	CASSLAGTGGSNYGYTF	TGTGCCAGCAGCCTCGCCGGGACAGGCGGTTCTAACTATGGCTACACCTTC
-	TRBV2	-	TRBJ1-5	CASRSSDQPQHF	TGTGCCAGCAGATCCAGTGATCAGCCCCAGCATTTT